These 28 T cell receptor beta chains share one sample of origin, sequenced in a study of CD8 T cells in ankylosing spondylitis. Antigens of these TCRs are unknown. Regarding the study as a whole: A TCR beta motif of 8 or 9 highly homologous variants appeared characteristic of ankylosing spondylitis blood.

TCRdb reprocessed the 5' RACE reads via MiXCR and lists one record per CDR3 protein. Among a few hundred thousand distinct CDR3 sequences listed, around 20% were seen once. The sample consisted of blood, either unsorted or a sorted T cell fraction (not recorded which). The receptor set was obtained from a male donor with ankylosing spondylitis.

Only a few counts were recorded for this clonotype. V and J are TRBV20-1 and TRBJ2-7, with D perhaps matching TRBD1 (5 bases). CDR1 and CDR2 from the germline V gene are DFQATT and SNEGSKA (reference sequence). V was pared by 6 bases and J by 3 bases, with 18 bases between. The CDR3 runs to 14 residues. The DNA of the CDR3 is TGCAGTGCCCCTGACCGGCAGGGCAGCTACGAGCAGTACTTC. Protein product: CSAPDRQGSYEQYF.

The rearrangement joins TRBV18 to TRBJ2-5; no clear D gene. Per germline, CDR1 KGHSH and CDR2 LQKENI. V was shortened by 2 bases and J by 5 bases, with 6 bases between the two germline ends. The CDR3 totals 12 residues. The CDR3 reads CASSPEPETQYF. The CDR3 coding sequence is TGTGCCAGCTCACCAGAGCCGGAGACCCAGTACTTC. Full variable domain (remainder filled in from reference TRBV18 and TRBJ2-5): NAGVMQNPRHLVRRRGQEARLRCSPMKGHSHVYWYRQLPEEGLKFMVYLQKENIIDESGMPKERFSAEFPKEGPSILRIQQVVRGDSAAYFCASSPEPETQYFGPGTRLLVL.

The chain links TRBV15 to TRBJ2-1; 12 bases map to TRBD2. V gave up 0 bases and J gave up 1 base; unmatched junction bases: 4. The CDR3 has 18 amino acids. Germline CDR1 LNHNV, CDR2 YYDKDF (reference sequence). CDR3 bases: TGTGCCACCAGCAGAGAAGGCGGACTAGCGGGGTCCTACAATGAGCAGTTCTTC. This gives the protein CATSREGGLAGSYNEQFF. Combining the CDR3 with reference TRBV15 and TRBJ2-1 gives the whole variable domain DAMVIQNPRYQVTQFGKPVTLSCSQTLNHNVMYWYQQKSSQAPKLLFHYYDKDFNNEADTPDNFQSRRPNTSFCFLDIRSPGLGDTAMYLCATSREGGLAGSYNEQFFGPGTRLTVL.

The J gene is TRBJ2-5, the V gene TRBV7-3, with 7 bases matching TRBD2. The J segment lost 5 bases and the V segment lost 4 bases, leaving 10 bases of the junction unmatched. CDR3 length: 15 amino acids. The germline V gene has CDR1 SGHTA and CDR2 FQGTGA. The CDR3 DNA is TGTGCCAGCAGCTCCGGGGGGAGGTCGTATGAGACCCAGTACTTC. Translating gives CASSSGGRSYETQYF.

The chain couples TRBV20-1 to TRBJ2-1; unclear D gene. V lost 3 bases, J lost 8 bases, and 5 bases lay in between. This CDR3 region has 10 residues. Germline V lookup: CDR1 DFQATT, CDR2 SNEGSKA (reference sequence). The CDR3 DNA follows: TGCAGTGCTAGGTCCCATGAGCAGTTCTTC. Translating it yields CSARSHEQFF.

The J gene is TRBJ2-3, the V gene TRBV4-2; a possible D gene is TRBD2 (5 bases). The CDR3 is 16 amino acids. CDR1 is LGHNA and CDR2 is YNFKEQ in the germline V gene. Trimming shortened V by 0 bases and J by 0 bases, and 10 bases separated the two germline ends. The CDR3 here is CASSQDYRDSTDTQYF. The CDR3 DNA reads as TGTGCCAGCAGCCAAGATTACCGGGATAGCACAGATACGCAGTATTTT.

CDR3 in amino acids: CASIVLAGGYEQYF. The CDR3 nucleotides read TGTGCCAGCATCGTACTAGCGGGAGGATACGAGCAGTACTTC. The chain combines TRBV7-2 with TRBJ2-7, with 12 bases identical to TRBD2. The trim removed 7 bases at V and 4 bases at J, leaving 5 bases unmatched. CDR3 length: 14 residues. Germline lookup yields CDR1 SGHTA and CDR2 FQGNSA.

The V and J genes are TRBV14 and TRBJ2-2; unclear D gene. This CDR3 spans 13 amino acids. In germline, CDR1 is SGHDN, CDR2 FVKESK. Trimming took off 1 base at V and 6 bases at J, with 6 bases between the two ends. Here the CDR3 reads CASSQVRAGELFF. CDR3 bases: TGTGCCAGCAGCCAAGTAAGGGCCGGGGAGCTGTTTTTT.

This clonotype was seen many times. DNA for the CDR3: TGTGCCAGCAGCTCGGAAGTAGGGACACGAAATCAGCCCCAGCATTTT. Translating it yields CASSSEVGTRNQPQHF. V and J are TRBV7-8 and TRBJ1-5; possibly TRBD1 for D (6 bases). The CDR3 contains 16 residues. Trimming stripped 4 bases from V and 4 bases from J, with 17 bases between. Germline assignment: CDR1 SGHVS and CDR2 FQNEAQ.

This clonotype was observed a handful of times. The chain recombines TRBV2 with TRBJ1-5; D remains ambiguous. Germline V gene lookup returns CDR1 SNHLY and CDR2 FYNNEI. This CDR3 is 14 amino acids long. With 4 bases removed from V and 0 bases from J, the gap between germline ends came to 7 bases. The CDR3 loop is CASSVYYSNQPQHF. In DNA, the CDR3 is TGTGCCAGCAGTGTTTATTATAGCAATCAGCCCCAGCATTTT. The full variable domain, completed using reference TRBV2 and TRBJ1-5, is EPEVTQTPSHQVTQMGQEVILRCVPISNHLYFYWYRQILGQKVEFLVSFYNNEISEKSEIFDDQFSVERPDGSNFTLKIRSTKLEDSAMYFCASSVYYSNQPQHFGDGTRLSIL.

This chain links TRBV20-1 with TRBJ1-6; D not certain. Germline lookup yields CDR1 DFQATT and CDR2 SNEGSKA (reference sequence). The V gene lost 4 bases and the J gene lost 6 bases, with 10 bases spanning the gap. This CDR3 region has 13 residues. CDR3 in amino acids: CSATGFSNSPLHF. CDR3 in DNA: TGCAGTGCTACAGGATTTTCTAATTCACCCCTCCACTTT.

The V call is TRBV24-1, the J call TRBJ2-5; TRBD2 aligns across 8 bases. The V and J ends lost 4 bases and 5 bases, in that order; junction bases with no gene match: 8. The CDR3 consists of 15 residues. CDR1 is KGHDR and CDR2 is SFDVKD in the germline V gene. The CDR3 DNA sequence: TGTGCCACCAGTGACCCACGGGGGGGCCAGGAGACCCAGTACTTC. Protein product: CATSDPRGGQETQYF.

V gene TRBV7-2 combines with J gene TRBJ2-3, with TRBD2 matching 7 bases. Trimming took 5 bases from V and 6 from J; bases not matched to a gene: 8. This CDR3 is built from 14 residues. Germline loops: CDR1 SGHTA, CDR2 FQGNSA. The CDR3 spells CASSLRLAGDTQYF. The CDR3 DNA is TGTGCCAGCAGCCTAAGACTAGCCGGCGATACGCAGTATTTT. Drawing the rest from reference TRBV7-2 and TRBJ2-3, the complete variable domain is GAGVSQSPSNKVTEKGKDVELRCDPISGHTALYWYRQSLGQGLEFLIYFQGNSAPDKSGLPSDRFSAERTGGSVSTLTIQRTQQEDSAVYLCASSLRLAGDTQYFGPGTRLTVL.

A remark on this clonotype: This sequence may be a read error, since a much larger clone differs from it by one base. The chain couples TRBV5-1 to TRBJ2-3, with D maybe TRBD1 (5 bases). V was pared by 4 bases and J by 1 base, with 13 bases between. Per germline, CDR1 SGHRS and CDR2 YFSETQ. CDR3 length equals 15 residues. The CDR3 coding sequence is TGCGCCAGCAGCCTAGGGGTTGGAGGCACAGATACGCAGTATTTT. It specifies CASSLGVGGTDTQYF.

This clonotype was detected only a few times. This chain links TRBV7-6 with TRBJ2-2; 9 bases align to TRBD1. From germline, CDR1 is SGHVS and CDR2 FNYEAQ. The CDR3 extends over 17 amino acids. Trimming cost V 0 bases and J 3 bases; bases outside gene matches: 5. The CDR3 is CASSLATGQGYTGELFF. CDR3 bases: TGTGCCAGCAGCTTAGCGACGGGACAGGGATACACCGGGGAGCTGTTTTTT.

V gene TRBV6-2 or TRBV6-3 combines with J gene TRBJ2-1; TRBD2 matches 7 bases. The CDR3 runs to 16 residues. The trim removed 6 bases at V and 5 bases at J, leaving 13 bases unmatched. CDR1 MNHEY and CDR2 SVGEGT come from the germline V gene. CDR3 coding DNA: TGTGCCAGCAGACGCCCGGGGACTATCACGGACAATGAGCAGTTCTTC. It specifies CASRRPGTITDNEQFF.

The rearrangement joins TRBV29-1 to TRBJ2-5; D is possibly TRBD1 (5 bases). Per germline, CDR1 SQVTM and CDR2 ANQGSEA. Trimming cost V 0 bases and J 2 bases, with 10 bases left between them. The CDR3 is 14 amino acids. CDR3 in amino acids: CSVEDLGVQETQYF. The CDR3 nucleotides are TGCAGCGTTGAAGATCTAGGGGTGCAAGAGACCCAGTACTTC.

CDR3 nucleotide sequence: TGCAGTGCCAAAGGGTGGGGGGCGTCTAATGAAAAACTGTTTTTT. Amino acids: CSAKGWGASNEKLFF. The V gene is TRBV20-1, the J gene TRBJ1-4; possible D gene TRBD1, 6 bases. Trimming stripped 6 bases from V and 3 bases from J, with 17 bases between. The germline CDR1 and CDR2 sequences are DFQATT and SNEGSKA (reference sequence). CDR3 length: 15 amino acids.

J is TRBJ1-6 and V is TRBV7-3; TRBD1 matches at 7 bases. Germline CDR1 SGHTA, CDR2 FQGTGA. The junction had 5 bases not matched to a gene; V was cut back by 5 bases and J by 7 bases. The CDR3 length is 14 residues. Here the CDR3 DNA reads TGTGCCAGCAGCCGGGGACAGACAAATTCACCCCTCCACTTT. Translation gives CASSRGQTNSPLHF.

This clonotype was observed a handful of times. This sequence joins TRBV5-1 and TRBJ1-5; TRBD1 might be the D (6 bases). Germline assignment: CDR1 SGHRS and CDR2 YFSETQ. This CDR3 has 15 amino acids. The V end was cut by 4 bases, the J end by 7 bases, with 18 bases between. The chain's CDR3 is CASSPLGGGGQPQHF. The CDR3, as DNA: TGCGCCAGCAGCCCGCTTGGGGGCGGGGGGCAGCCCCAGCATTTT.

V gene TRBV27 combines with J gene TRBJ2-7, with 11 positions matching TRBD2. CDR3 length: 17 residues. V dropped 3 bases and J dropped 2; count of bases not matched to a gene: 9. Germline assignment: CDR1 MNHEY and CDR2 SMNVEV (reference sequence). Here the CDR3 DNA reads TGTGCCAGCAGTTTCGGTCTAGCGGGAGGCCATACCTACGAGCAGTACTTC. Protein: CASSFGLAGGHTYEQYF.

DNA for the CDR3: TGTGCCAGCAGTTTTAGCCGGACAGCTGGGGCCAACGTCCTGACTTTC. Translation: CASSFSRTAGANVLTF. This chain connects TRBV2 to TRBJ2-6, with TRBD1 as a possible D gene (6 bases). Trimming left V 5 bases short and J 2 bases short, with 13 bases between. From germline, CDR1 is SNHLY and CDR2 FYNNEI. The CDR3 runs 16 residues. Drawing the rest from reference TRBV2 and TRBJ2-6, the complete variable domain is EPEVTQTPSHQVTQMGQEVILRCVPISNHLYFYWYRQILGQKVEFLVSFYNNEISEKSEIFDDQFSVERPDGSNFTLKIRSTKLEDSAMYFCASSFSRTAGANVLTFGAGSRLTVL.

The chain joins TRBV6-2 or TRBV6-3 to TRBJ2-3, with 8 bases matching TRBD2. Germline assignment: CDR1 MNHEY and CDR2 SVGEGT. There are 16 residues in the CDR3. The ends lost 6 bases at V and 4 bases at J; junction bases unmatched: 12. This CDR3 reads CASSLQAGAGADTQYF. Written as DNA, the CDR3 is TGTGCCAGCAGCCTCCAAGCGGGGGCCGGCGCAGATACGCAGTATTTT.

The sample holds a few counts of this clonotype. This sequence joins TRBV12-3 or TRBV12-4 and TRBJ2-3, with TRBD2 as a possible D gene (7 bases). The CDR3 extends over 17 amino acids. Between the trimmed V and J ends, which lost 1 base and 7 bases, there was a span of 21 bases. CDR3 DNA: TGTGCCAGCAGTTTAGGGGGGGGCGGGAGAGGAAGGAATACGCAGTATTTT. This codes for CASSLGGGGRGRNTQYF.

This clonotype turned up a few times. V gene TRBV4-3 combines with J gene TRBJ2-3; the D call may be TRBD1 or TRBD2 (6 bases each). The CDR3 loop spans 18 amino acids. Germline CDR1 is LGHNA and CDR2 is YSLEER. Trimming left V 0 bases short and J 0 bases short, with 16 bases between. The chain's CDR3 is CASSQDGGTSRSTDTQYF. Written as DNA, the CDR3 is TGCGCCAGCAGCCAAGATGGGGGGACATCAAGGAGCACAGATACGCAGTATTTT.

This chain connects TRBV6-1 to TRBJ1-1, with 10 positions matching TRBD1. CDR3 length: 15 residues. The V and J ends lost 7 bases and 1 base, in that order; junction bases with no gene match: 6. Looked up from germline, CDR1 is MNHNS and CDR2 is SASEGT. Here the CDR3 DNA reads TGTGCCAGCATTGACAGGGGGCGAGGGAACACTGAAGCTTTCTTT. It translates to CASIDRGRGNTEAFF.

There are many counts of this clonotype. V is TRBV29-1 and J is TRBJ2-3, with D unclear. The CDR3 contains 9 residues. In germline, CDR1 is SQVTM, CDR2 ANQGSEA. The ends were cut back, 8 bases at V and 3 bases at J, with 3 bases in the middle. This CDR3 reads CSITDTQYF. The CDR3 DNA sequence: TGCAGCATAACAGATACGCAGTATTTT.

This clonotype has only a few counts. The rearrangement uses TRBV15 and TRBJ1-2; 8 nucleotides align to TRBD1. The CDR3 is made up of 13 amino acids. The trim removed 4 bases at V and 8 bases at J, leaving 6 bases unmatched. CDR1 and CDR2 (germline): LNHNV, YYDKDF (reference sequence). The CDR3 DNA follows: TGTGCCACCAGCATCCGGACAGGGCAAGGCTACACCTTC. It codes for CATSIRTGQGYTF.